Shown below are 8 T cell receptor beta chains from a single sample sequenced in a study of monozygotic twins with inflammatory bowel disease (dated by TCRdb to 2018 to 2020). Libraries were made using 5' RACE. TCRdb shows the sequencer as Illumina HiSeq 2500. The reads underwent TCRdb reprocessing, giving one record for each CDR3 protein sequence and no DNA. The sample's clone listing holds approximately 420,000 distinct CDR3 sequences. The ten largest clones represent roughly 2.5% of the sample. The specimen sequenced was blood. Receptor source: a human donor with ulcerative colitis or Crohn's disease, or a healthy co-twin of an affected twin (not recorded which).

V is TRBV10-3 and J is TRBJ2-3; absent DNA, TCRdb's TRBD1 call cannot be checked. In germline, CDR1 is ENHRY, CDR2 SYGVKD. This CDR3 is 14 amino acids long. CDR3 amino acids: CATKDRDATDTQYF.

CDR3 loop: CSATLRSAISYNEQFF. The chain couples TRBV20-1 to TRBJ2-1; the TCRdb D gene call, TRBD1, has no DNA to confirm it. Germline lookup yields CDR1 DFQATT and CDR2 SNEGSKA (reference sequence). The CDR3 covers 16 residues.

The rearrangement joins TRBV18 to TRBJ2-7; TCRdb returns TRBD1, unconfirmable since there is no DNA. Looked up from germline, CDR1 is KGHSH and CDR2 is LQKENI. The CDR3 spans 14 residues. CDR3 in amino acids: CASSPRTGAGEQYF.

The chain combines TRBV10-2 with TRBJ1-2. This CDR3 has 13 amino acids. CDR1 is WSHSY, CDR2 SAAADI, per germline. This CDR3 reads CASSESTRSGYTF.

This chain uses TRBV6-2 or TRBV6-3 with TRBJ1-5. Germline CDR1 MNHEY, CDR2 SVGEGT. The CDR3 is 13 residues long. The CDR3 sequence is CASSYEGRQPQHF.

The chain is built from TRBV5-5 and TRBJ1-2; the D call from TCRdb, TRBD1, cannot be confirmed without DNA. The germline CDR1 and CDR2 sequences are SGHKS and YYEKEE (reference sequence). There are 14 residues in the CDR3. CDR3 region: CASSFDRGPYGYTF.

The rearrangement joins TRBV7-2 to TRBJ2-3; TCRdb reports TRBD2, a call that lacks DNA to check it against. This CDR3 spans 20 amino acids. The germline V gene has CDR1 SGHTA and CDR2 FQGNSA. The CDR3 sequence is CASSLARGLAGEGGTDTQYF.

The gene calls are TRBV20-1 and TRBJ2-3. The CDR3 is 14 amino acids. Germline CDR1 is DFQATT and CDR2 is SNEGSKA (reference sequence). The CDR3 here is CSASPTGSTDTQYF.